Shown below are 7 T cell receptor beta chains from a single sample sequenced in a study of siplizumab effects on memory and regulatory T cells. TCRdb's table, derived via immunoSEQ multiplex PCR, lists solely in-frame clones and lacks some. The table has a few thousand clones, about 61% seen once; the top ten hold 55% to 60%. Sequencing was performed on TEMRA CD8+ T cells sorted from blood. The subset denotes: unstimulated CD8+ CD45RA+ effector memory T cells. The receptors come from a human donor in good health.

The chain recombines TRBV7-3 with TRBJ1-1; D is ambiguous. The CDR3 totals 14 residues. The V and J ends lost 5 bases and 2 bases respectively, with 12 bases between them. From germline, CDR1 is SGHTA and CDR2 FQGTGA. The CDR3 sequence: CASSPRRPNTEAFF. CDR3 DNA sequence: TGTGCCAGCAGCCCACGTAGGCCCAACACTGAAGCTTTCTTT. Supplemented by reference TRBV7-3 and TRBJ1-1, the full variable domain reads GAGVSQTPSNKVTEKGKYVELRCDPISGHTALYWYRQSLGQGPEFLIYFQGTGAADDSGLPNDRFFAVRPEGSVSTLKIQRTERGDSAVYLCASSPRRPNTEAFFGQGTRLTVV.

This clone was counted a few times. The chain joins TRBV10-3 to TRBJ1-3; TRBD1 matches at 7 bases. The J segment lost 5 bases and the V segment lost 4 bases, leaving 17 bases of the junction unmatched. CDR1 and CDR2 (germline): ENHRY, SYGVKD. There are 18 residues in the CDR3. In DNA form, the CDR3 reads TGTGCCATCAGTGTTGTCCCCGGGACAGTTGAGAAAAGAAACACCATATATTTT. Its protein is CAISVVPGTVEKRNTIYF.

CDR3 residues: CASSGIRTEGAGELFF. The CDR3 DNA sequence: TGTGCCAGCAGTGGAATCAGGACAGAAGGGGCCGGGGAGCTGTTTTTT. The chain has TRBV27 and TRBJ2-2, with a weak D call TRBD1 (6 bases). Germline V CDR1 and CDR2: MNHEY, SMNVEV (reference sequence). V gave up 5 bases and J gave up 6 bases, with 19 bases separating them. The CDR3 is 16 residues long.

This rearrangement joins TRBV10-3 to TRBJ1-1; D is perhaps TRBD1 (5 bases). CDR1 is ENHRY, CDR2 SYGVKD, per germline. The CDR3 has 13 residues. Trimming removed 6 bases at V and 1 base at J, with 9 bases between. DNA of the CDR3: TGTGCCATCAGGGGGGTTGAGAACACTGAAGCTTTCTTT. Translating it yields CAIRGVENTEAFF.

This chain joins TRBV7-9 and TRBJ2-1, with unresolved D. The CDR3 totals 17 residues. V was pared by 3 bases and J by 0 bases, with 15 bases between. From germline, CDR1 is SEHNR and CDR2 FQNEAQ (reference sequence). The CDR3 is CASSFARSLISYNEQFF. The CDR3 DNA is TGTGCCAGCAGCTTTGCCCGTAGTCTAATCTCCTACAATGAGCAGTTCTTC.

This clone was found a few times. The V gene is TRBV19, the J gene TRBJ2-5, with 11 bases aligning to TRBD1. The CDR3 sequence is 18 residues long. With V trimmed by 3 bases and J by 5 bases, 14 bases remained unmatched. Germline CDR1 reads LNHDA; CDR2 reads SQIVND (reference sequence). The CDR3 DNA reads TGTGCCAGTAGTATCCGGACAGGGGGCGTAGTAGGGGATGAGACCCAGTACTTC. Encoded protein: CASSIRTGGVVGDETQYF.

This chain's CDR3 is CASREVGTEAFF. The CDR3 nucleotides read TGTGCCAGCCGGGAGGTCGGCACTGAAGCTTTCTTT. The chain employs TRBV27 and TRBJ1-1; D is ambiguous. Germline CDR1 reads MNHEY; CDR2 reads SMNVEV (reference sequence). Trimming removed 8 bases from V and 4 bases from J, with 11 bases in between. The CDR3 contains 12 residues.